The 31 T cell receptor beta chains presented below share a single source sample, sequenced in a study of T cells in Graves' hyperthyroidism and ophthalmopathy. RNA transcripts served as the template for amplifying TCR beta CDR3 regions. The HTBI primer set served for first-round RT-PCR of the TCR CDR3. TCRdb re-analysed the multiplex PCR reads in MiXCR, keeping a single row per CDR3 protein. The repertoire holds approximately 400,000 distinct CDR3 sequences, over 12% seen once, with over 25% in the top ten. Source material: blood. These receptors were obtained from a man aged 50 to 60 with Graves' ophthalmopathy.

In this sample, this clonotype turned up many times. This chain joins TRBV24-1 and TRBJ2-5; D gene unclear. Germline lookup yields CDR1 KGHDR and CDR2 SFDVKD. V lost 8 bases and J lost 4, with 13 bases in between. The CDR3 extends over 13 amino acids. DNA of the CDR3: TGTGCCACCAATGGTAACGCTGGAGAGACCCAGTACTTC. It encodes CATNGNAGETQYF.

This clonotype was found a few times. The chain has TRBV5-5 and TRBJ1-1, with TRBD1 identical over 9 bases. Germline CDR1 is SGHKS and CDR2 is YYEKEE (reference sequence). The trim removed 3 bases at V and 2 bases at J, leaving 5 bases unmatched. The CDR3 has 15 residues. The CDR3 sequence: CASSWGQGGNTEAFF. The CDR3 DNA follows: TGTGCCAGCAGCTGGGGACAGGGAGGTAACACTGAAGCTTTCTTT.

This clonotype was recorded many times. The chain combines TRBV18 with TRBJ2-5; the D is unclear. The CDR3 has 12 residues. Germline assignment: CDR1 KGHSH and CDR2 LQKENI. V dropped 2 bases and J dropped 5 bases, with 6 bases sitting between them. The CDR3 reads CASSPTTETQYF. The DNA for the CDR3 is TGTGCCAGCTCACCAACGACGGAGACCCAGTACTTC.

This clonotype was seen many times. The chain recombines TRBV5-1 with TRBJ2-7; tentative D call: TRBD2 (5 bases). Germline V CDR1 and CDR2: SGHRS, YFSETQ. Trimming stripped 5 bases from V and 1 base from J, with 10 bases between. The CDR3 extends over 13 amino acids. DNA for the CDR3: TGCGCCAGCAGTGTCACTAGTTCCTACGAGCAGTACTTC. Protein product: CASSVTSSYEQYF.

This clonotype was seen many times. The CDR3 sequence: CASSPRARQPEQYF. DNA for the CDR3: TGTGCCAGCAGCCCACGGGCGCGTCAGCCCGAGCAGTACTTC. This chain joins TRBV7-8 and TRBJ2-7; D remains unclear. Germline assignment: CDR1 SGHVS and CDR2 FQNEAQ. This CDR3 region has 14 residues. V lost 5 bases and J 6 bases, leaving 17 bases between the germline ends.

At least ten counts were recorded for this clonotype. The chain couples TRBV20-1 to TRBJ2-5, with a weak D call TRBD2 (5 bases). This CDR3 spans 14 amino acids. Germline lookup yields CDR1 DFQATT and CDR2 SNEGSKA (reference sequence). Trimming cost V 1 base and J 0 bases, with 9 bases left between them. This CDR3 reads CSARVSVNQETQYF. The CDR3 DNA reads TGCAGTGCTAGAGTTAGCGTCAACCAAGAGACCCAGTACTTC.

This clonotype was seen at least ten times. The rearrangement uses TRBV2 and TRBJ1-1; D is unclear. Germline CDR1 SNHLY, CDR2 FYNNEI. The CDR3 is made up of 14 amino acids. V was clipped by 4 bases and J by 5 bases, with 14 bases between them. The DNA of the CDR3 is TGTGCCAGCAGTGGAGTTCTCAGCGGGACTGAAGCTTTCTTT. Protein product: CASSGVLSGTEAFF.

This clonotype was picked up many times. The rearrangement joins TRBV9 to TRBJ2-3, with TRBD2 matching over 8 bases. The CDR3 spans 16 residues. V was clipped by 2 bases and J by 5 bases; unmatched bases: 10. From germline, CDR1 is SGDLS and CDR2 YYNGEE. The CDR3, as DNA: TGTGCCAGCAGCGTGGTGGGTGGCGGGAGGATAGATACGCAGTATTTT. Translation gives CASSVVGGGRIDTQYF.

This clonotype was seen at least ten times. This chain joins TRBV20-1 and TRBJ1-2; D remains ambiguous. This CDR3 is built from 13 residues. Germline V lookup: CDR1 DFQATT, CDR2 SNEGSKA (reference sequence). V was clipped by 0 bases and J by 4 bases, with 9 bases between them. The CDR3 region is CSARDGNGYGYTF. The CDR3 DNA follows: TGCAGTGCTAGAGATGGAAACGGCTATGGCTACACCTTC.

The chain uses TRBV7-9 and TRBJ2-1; D gene unclear. This CDR3 is 14 amino acids long. V was pared by 1 base and J by 9 bases, with 13 bases between. Germline loops: CDR1 SEHNR, CDR2 FQNEAQ (reference sequence). The CDR3 sequence is CASSLVDLHGEQFF. The CDR3 coding sequence is TGTGCCAGCAGCTTAGTAGATCTACACGGTGAGCAGTTCTTC.

This clonotype was observed a handful of times. The rearrangement joins TRBV5-1 to TRBJ1-2, with D tentatively TRBD1 (6 bases). Germline V gene sequence: CDR1 SGHRS, CDR2 YFSETQ. The length of the CDR3 is 15 residues. The V gene lost 3 bases and the J gene lost 2 bases, with 14 bases spanning the gap. CDR3 DNA: TGCGCCAGCAGCTCCACAGGGTTTTCCAACTATGGCTACACCTTC. This gives the protein CASSSTGFSNYGYTF.

The chain joins TRBV20-1 to TRBJ2-1, with 9 bases identical to TRBD2. CDR3 size: 15 residues. Germline CDR1 DFQATT, CDR2 SNEGSKA (reference sequence). With 5 bases clipped from V and 0 bases from J, the junction kept 5 bases outside the gene matches. CDR3: CSASTTSGSYNEQFF. The DNA for the CDR3 is TGCAGTGCTTCTACGACTAGCGGCTCCTACAATGAGCAGTTCTTC.

The chain has TRBV5-1 and TRBJ2-5, with 7 bases identical to TRBD2. This CDR3 has 16 residues. Germline CDR1 is SGHRS and CDR2 is YFSETQ. V gave up 6 bases and J gave up 5 bases; unmatched junction bases: 16. The CDR3 DNA is TGCGCCAGCACGAGGACGGGGGGTGGGATTGGGGAGACCCAGTACTTC. Encoded protein: CASTRTGGGIGETQYF.

This clonotype has a count of ten or more. This chain uses TRBV5-1 with TRBJ2-7, with TRBD1 identical over 8 bases. The ends lost 4 bases at V and 7 bases at J; junction bases unmatched: 10. Germline V gene lookup returns CDR1 SGHRS and CDR2 YFSETQ. The CDR3 length is 14 residues. The CDR3 loop reads CASSVTGTGYEQYF. Here the CDR3 DNA reads TGCGCCAGCAGCGTGACAGGGACAGGCTATGAGCAGTACTTC.

The table lists this clonotype with many counts. The chain links TRBV18 to TRBJ2-3; D remains ambiguous. This CDR3 is built from 12 residues. The V and J ends lost 4 bases and 2 bases respectively, with 4 bases between them. Germline CDR1 is KGHSH and CDR2 is LQKENI. The CDR3 loop is CASSRDTDTQYF. The CDR3 region has the DNA TGTGCCAGCTCACGGGACACAGATACGCAGTATTTT.

This clonotype was detected ten times or more. The chain joins TRBV6-2 or TRBV6-3 to TRBJ2-7; no reliable D call. The V gene's germline CDR1 is MNHEY and CDR2 SVGEGT. CDR3 length: 11 amino acids. V lost 6 bases and J 0 bases, leaving 3 bases between the germline ends. In nucleotides, the CDR3 is TGTGCCAGCAGGAACTCCTACGAGCAGTACTTC. Its translation is CASRNSYEQYF.

This clonotype showed up many times. This chain joins TRBV2 and TRBJ2-3; 9 positions match TRBD2. This CDR3 is built from 15 residues. V shed 2 bases, J shed 6 bases, and the junction held 6 bases outside the gene matches. Germline loops: CDR1 SNHLY, CDR2 FYNNEI. Here the CDR3 DNA reads TGTGCCAGCAGTGAAATGGCGGGAGGGCCGGATACGCAGTATTTT. Protein: CASSEMAGGPDTQYF.

Ten or more counts support this clonotype. V gene TRBV20-1 combines with J gene TRBJ2-6; D is unresolved. V lost 7 bases and J lost 2, with 9 bases in between. The CDR3 totals 13 residues. Germline-derived CDR1 and CDR2 are DFQATT and SNEGSKA (reference sequence). In DNA form, the CDR3 reads TGCAGTGTTTCGGTGGCTGGGGCCAACGTCCTGACTTTC. It translates to CSVSVAGANVLTF.

As for this clonotype: This may be a read error, as it is one base from a much larger clone. The rearrangement uses TRBV7-7 and TRBJ2-5, with 8 bases lining up with TRBD2. The CDR3 length is 15 residues. The V gene's germline CDR1 is SSHAT and CDR2 FNYEAQ (reference sequence). The CDR3 sequence: CASSRLAGAQETQYF. CDR3 bases: TGTGCTAGCAGCAGGCTAGCGGGCGCCCAAGAGACCCAGTACTTC.

This clonotype was observed at least ten times. The V and J genes are TRBV27 and TRBJ2-1, with TRBD2 matching over 10 bases. CDR1 and CDR2 from the germline V gene are MNHEY and SMNVEV (reference sequence). The CDR3 extends over 16 amino acids. J was trimmed by 2 bases and V by 1 base; bases with no gene match: 2. The CDR3 nucleotides are TGTGCCAGCAGTTTATTGAGCGGGAGGGCCTACAATGAGCAGTTCTTC. The encoded protein is CASSLLSGRAYNEQFF.

This clonotype was observed many times. The V call is TRBV20-1, the J call TRBJ2-7; the match to TRBD2 covers 8 bases. After removal of 4 bases from V and 6 bases from J, the junction contained 8 bases not matched to a gene. CDR1 and CDR2 from the germline V gene are DFQATT and SNEGSKA (reference sequence). The CDR3 loop spans 13 amino acids. CDR3 DNA sequence: TGCAGTGCTAATGTAGCGGGATTGGCCGAGCAGTACTTC. It is translated as CSANVAGLAEQYF.

This clonotype was recorded only once. This chain connects TRBV2 to TRBJ2-4, with 10 nucleotides matching TRBD1. Per the germline V gene, CDR1 is SNHLY and CDR2 is FYNNEI. The CDR3 extends over 14 amino acids. Trimming took 7 bases from V and 11 from J; bases not matched to a gene: 11. CDR3 protein: CASKGTGAPQVQYF. DNA for the CDR3: TGTGCCAGCAAGGGGACAGGGGCCCCTCAAGTTCAGTACTTC. Drawing the rest from reference TRBV2 and TRBJ2-4, the complete variable domain is EPEVTQTPSHQVTQMGQEVILRCVPISNHLYFYWYRQILGQKVEFLVSFYNNEISEKSEIFDDQFSVERPDGSNFTLKIRSTKLEDSAMYFCASKGTGAPQVQYFGAGTRLSVL.

The gene calls are TRBV6-1 and TRBJ2-7, with D perhaps TRBD1 (7 bases). With 6 bases removed from V and 1 base from J, the gap between germline ends came to 16 bases. CDR1 is MNHNS, CDR2 SASEGT, per germline. The CDR3 length is 15 residues. CDR3 region: CASRHSQGGSYEQYF. CDR3 DNA: TGTGCCAGCAGGCATAGTCAGGGGGGTTCCTACGAGCAGTACTTC.

This clonotype was counted ten times or more. The chain combines TRBV5-1 with TRBJ2-1, with 11 bases matching TRBD2. The J segment lost 6 bases and the V segment lost 4 bases, leaving 6 bases of the junction unmatched. The CDR3 extends over 15 amino acids. Germline values: CDR1 SGHRS, CDR2 YFSETQ. The CDR3 loop reads CASSKTSGKVNEQFF. The CDR3 region has the DNA TGCGCCAGCAGCAAGACTAGCGGGAAGGTCAATGAGCAGTTCTTC.

This clonotype was detected ten times or more. The J gene is TRBJ2-4, the V gene TRBV5-1; TRBD2 aligns across 16 bases. The germline V gene has CDR1 SGHRS and CDR2 YFSETQ. V gave up 4 bases and J gave up 8 bases; unmatched junction bases: 9. This CDR3 is built from 17 residues. The CDR3, as DNA: TGCGCCAGCAGCATAGGGACTAGCGGGAGGGCCTCATACATTCAGTACTTC. Translating it yields CASSIGTSGRASYIQYF. Full variable domain (outside the CDR3, taken from reference TRBV5-1 and TRBJ2-4): KAGVTQTPRYLIKTRGQQVTLSCSPISGHRSVSWYQQTPGQGLQFLFEYFSETQRNKGNFPGRFSGRQFSNSRSEMNVSTLELGDSALYLCASSIGTSGRASYIQYFGAGTRLSVL.

The gene calls are TRBV29-1 and TRBJ1-2; possible D gene TRBD1, 5 bases. Per the germline V gene, CDR1 is SQVTM and CDR2 is ANQGSEA. The CDR3 extends over 14 amino acids. The V and J ends lost 1 base and 7 bases respectively, with 16 bases between them. CDR3 protein: CSVEGPVGASGYTF. CDR3 nucleotide sequence: TGCAGCGTTGAAGGCCCCGTTGGGGCTAGTGGCTACACCTTC.

The table lists this clonotype with a few counts. The chain is built from TRBV20-1 and TRBJ2-1, with D unclear. In germline, CDR1 is DFQATT, CDR2 SNEGSKA (reference sequence). The CDR3 has 13 residues. With 4 bases removed from V and 5 bases from J, the gap between germline ends came to 12 bases. In DNA form, the CDR3 reads TGCAGTGCTACTGGGTTTTTGAACAATGAGCAGTTCTTC. It codes for CSATGFLNNEQFF.

Ten or more counts support this clonotype. The rearrangement joins TRBV5-5 to TRBJ1-1, with D perhaps matching TRBD1 (5 bases). Germline V lookup: CDR1 SGHKS, CDR2 YYEKEE (reference sequence). The CDR3 is 15 amino acids. Between the trimmed V and J ends, which lost 1 base and 1 base, there was a span of 11 bases. CDR3 sequence reads: CASSLNSGKNTEAFF. For the CDR3, the DNA is TGTGCCAGCAGCTTGAATTCAGGGAAGAACACTGAAGCTTTCTTT. Variable domain in full (rest from reference TRBV5-5 and TRBJ1-1): DAGVTQSPTHLIKTRGQQVTLRCSPISGHKSVSWYQQVLGQGPQFIFQYYEKEERGRGNFPDRFSARQFPNYSSELNVNALLLGDSALYLCASSLNSGKNTEAFFGQGTRLTVV.

Only a few counts were recorded for this clonotype. The chain combines TRBV12-5 with TRBJ2-1, with 12 nucleotides matching TRBD2. The end of the DNA fits TRBJ2-7 better, so the J call may be wrong. The CDR3 is made up of 22 amino acids. Germline lookup yields CDR1 LGHNT and CDR2 FRNRAP. Written as DNA, the CDR3 is TGTGCTAGTGGTTTGTTTCCTTCATCCGGGACGACTAGCGGGAGCTCCTACAATGAGCAGTACTTC. Amino acid sequence: CASGLFPSSGTTSGSSYNEQYF.

CDR3 residues: CATNGLGADQPQHF. The CDR3 DNA reads as TGTGCCACCAACGGACTAGGGGCTGATCAGCCCCAGCATTTT. The V gene is TRBV7-9, the J gene TRBJ1-5; tentatively, D is TRBD1 (5 bases). The CDR3 is made up of 14 amino acids. Trimming stripped 10 bases from V and 5 bases from J, with 18 bases between. Per the germline V gene, CDR1 is SEHNR and CDR2 is FQNEAQ (reference sequence).

This clonotype was seen a few times. Relative to the germline gene, one junction end is altered; a read error may explain this. The V and J genes are TRBV5-1 and TRBJ2-7, with D perhaps TRBD1 (5 bases). CDR1 is SGHRS, CDR2 YFSETQ, per germline. This CDR3 contains 13 residues. This chain's CDR3 is CASSLTGSHEQYF. The CDR3 DNA reads TGCGCCAGCAGCTTGACAGGCTCCCACGAGCAGTACTTC.